A selection of T cell receptor beta chains follows, all from one sample in a study of cytomegalovirus exposure and HLA in healthy donors. Assay used: immunoSEQ multiplex PCR; TCRdb lists only in-frame clones, some missing. The table shows over 150,000 clones, with just under 85% occurring only once. The sequencing sample was made of PBMCs. The source is a girl aged 10 to 17 in good health and CMV-seropositive. The CDR3 runs from the conserved cysteine through the conserved F or W. The D gene is left open where the match is weak. The size entry is marked missing in some rows and otherwise reads once, few, many or a size class.

v_gene: TRBV6-5; abundance: NA; j_gene: TRBJ1-2; d_gene: NA; CDR3aa: CASSYSRTVEPGYTF; CDR3nt: TGTGCCAGCAGTTATTCCAGGACAGTGGAACCTGGCTACACCTTC
v_gene: TRBV14; abundance: NA; j_gene: TRBJ1-2; d_gene: NA; CDR3aa: CASSQQGYGYTF; CDR3nt: TGTGCCAGCAGCCAACAGGGGTATGGCTACACCTTC
v_gene: TRBV6-1; abundance: NA; j_gene: TRBJ1-2; d_gene: NA; CDR3aa: CASSEARAGFWANYGYTF; CDR3nt: TGTGCCAGCAGTGAAGCGCGGGCCGGCTTCTGGGCTAACTATGGCTACACCTTC
v_gene: TRBV4-1; abundance: NA; j_gene: TRBJ1-6; d_gene: NA; CDR3aa: CASSQVGRAPLHF; CDR3nt: TGCGCCAGCAGCCAAGTTGGGAGAGCACCCCTCCACTTT
v_gene: TRBV6-5; abundance: few; j_gene: TRBJ2-1; d_gene: NA; CDR3aa: CANYTRHEQFF; CDR3nt: TGTGCCAACTACACCCGTCATGAGCAGTTCTTC
v_gene: TRBV27; abundance: NA; j_gene: TRBJ2-5; d_gene: TRBD2; CDR3aa: CASSGGATQETQYF; CDR3nt: TGTGCCAGCAGCGGGGGGGCCACACAAGAGACCCAGTACTTC
v_gene: TRBV6-1; abundance: NA; j_gene: TRBJ2-1; d_gene: TRBD1; CDR3aa: CASSDPWDRGYNEQFF; CDR3nt: TGTGCCAGCAGTGACCCTTGGGACAGGGGATACAATGAGCAGTTCTTC
v_gene: TRBV19; abundance: NA; j_gene: TRBJ1-2; d_gene: NA; CDR3aa: CASSLTLLNYGYTF; CDR3nt: TGTGCCAGTAGCCTTACACTACTTAACTATGGCTACACCTTC
v_gene: TRBV6-1; abundance: NA; j_gene: TRBJ1-1; d_gene: TRBD1; CDR3aa: CASSNRGGNTEAFF; CDR3nt: TGTGCCAGCAGTAACAGGGGTGGCAACACTGAAGCTTTCTTT
v_gene: TRBV6-1; abundance: once; j_gene: TRBJ1-5; d_gene: NA; CDR3aa: CASSESGGAGWISQPQHF; CDR3nt: TGTGCCAGCAGTGAAAGCGGGGGGGCAGGGTGGATTTCGCAGCCCCAGCATTTT
v_gene: TRBV7-6; abundance: NA; j_gene: TRBJ1-1; d_gene: NA; CDR3aa: CASSPTGRTEAFF; CDR3nt: TGTGCCAGCAGCCCGACAGGTCGCACTGAAGCTTTCTTT
v_gene: TRBV7-2; abundance: NA; j_gene: TRBJ1-3; d_gene: TRBD1; CDR3aa: CASSLRGQSGNTIYF; CDR3nt: TGTGCCAGCAGCTTGAGGGGACAGTCTGGAAACACCATATATTTT
v_gene: TRBV5-1; abundance: NA; j_gene: TRBJ2-3; d_gene: TRBD2; CDR3aa: CASTTSGGGDTQYF; CDR3nt: TGCGCCAGCACGACTAGCGGGGGGGGAGATACGCAGTATTTT
v_gene: TRBV6-1; abundance: NA; j_gene: TRBJ1-3; d_gene: TRBD1; CDR3aa: CASSGTGLSGNTIYF; CDR3nt: TGTGCCAGCAGCGGGACAGGCCTCTCTGGAAACACCATATATTTT
v_gene: TRBV5-4; abundance: few; j_gene: TRBJ2-7; d_gene: NA; CDR3aa: CASRAGNSYEQYF; CDR3nt: TGTGCCAGCAGGGCAGGGAACTCCTACGAGCAGTACTTC
v_gene: TRBV5-1; abundance: NA; j_gene: TRBJ1-2; d_gene: NA; CDR3aa: CASSLGADGYTF; CDR3nt: TGCGCCAGCAGCTTGGGGGCCGACGGCTACACCTTC
v_gene: TRBV5-1; abundance: once; j_gene: TRBJ2-7; d_gene: NA; CDR3aa: CASSLFSGLSSYEQYF; CDR3nt: TGCGCCAGCAGCTTGTTCTCGGGGTTAAGCTCCTACGAGCAGTACTTC
v_gene: TRBV5-5; abundance: NA; j_gene: TRBJ2-7; d_gene: TRBD1; CDR3aa: CASSIAGTGEEQYF; CDR3nt: TGTGCCAGCAGCATAGCCGGGACAGGGGAGGAGCAGTACTTC
v_gene: TRBV7-3; abundance: NA; j_gene: TRBJ2-5; d_gene: NA; CDR3aa: CASSLPRGETQYF; CDR3nt: TGTGCCAGCAGCTTGCCCCGGGGAGAGACCCAGTACTTC
v_gene: TRBV30; abundance: NA; j_gene: TRBJ2-7; d_gene: NA; CDR3aa: CAWSLAREQYF; CDR3nt: TGTGCCTGGAGTCTAGCACGCGAGCAGTACTTC
v_gene: TRBV4-1; abundance: NA; j_gene: TRBJ1-2; d_gene: NA; CDR3aa: CASSQELATGYTF; CDR3nt: TGCGCCAGCAGCCAAGAGTTAGCGACAGGCTACACCTTC
v_gene: TRBV10-3; abundance: NA; j_gene: TRBJ2-2; d_gene: NA; CDR3aa: CATLGLQGAGELFF; CDR3nt: TGTGCCACCTTGGGGTTACAGGGAGCCGGGGAGCTGTTTTTT
v_gene: TRBV4-1; abundance: NA; j_gene: TRBJ2-7; d_gene: NA; CDR3aa: CASSQVGSSYEQYF; CDR3nt: TGCGCCAGCAGCCAAGTGGGGAGCTCCTACGAGCAGTACTTC
v_gene: TRBV10-1; abundance: NA; j_gene: TRBJ1-1; d_gene: NA; CDR3aa: CASSVNKNTEAFF; CDR3nt: TGCGCCAGCAGTGTAAACAAGAACACTGAAGCTTTCTTT
v_gene: TRBV11-2; abundance: NA; j_gene: TRBJ1-4; d_gene: NA; CDR3aa: CASSQSEKLFF; CDR3nt: TGTGCCAGCAGCCAATCTGAAAAACTGTTTTTT
v_gene: TRBV27; abundance: NA; j_gene: TRBJ1-1; d_gene: TRBD1; CDR3aa: CASNDRGPKRTEAFF; CDR3nt: TGTGCCAGCAACGACAGGGGGCCCAAGCGCACTGAAGCTTTCTTT
v_gene: TRBV7-2; abundance: NA; j_gene: TRBJ2-7; d_gene: TRBD1; CDR3aa: CASSRGGQGYEQYF; CDR3nt: TGTGCCAGCAGCAGGGGGGGACAGGGCTACGAGCAGTACTTC
v_gene: TRBV5-4; abundance: once; j_gene: TRBJ2-7; d_gene: NA; CDR3aa: CASSSGEQGSEEQYF; CDR3nt: TGTGCCAGCAGCTCTGGTGAGCAGGGGAGCGAGGAGCAGTACTTC
v_gene: TRBV6-4; abundance: NA; j_gene: TRBJ2-3; d_gene: TRBD2; CDR3aa: CASTPTSGSTDTQYF; CDR3nt: TGTGCCAGCACTCCGACTAGCGGAAGCACAGATACGCAGTATTTT
v_gene: TRBV18; abundance: NA; j_gene: TRBJ2-1; d_gene: NA; CDR3aa: CASARQSSYNEQFF; CDR3nt: TGTGCCAGCGCCCGACAGAGCTCCTACAATGAGCAGTTCTTC
v_gene: TRBV7-6; abundance: NA; j_gene: TRBJ1-5; d_gene: NA; CDR3aa: CASSLRGNQPQHF; CDR3nt: TGTGCCAGCTCCTTAAGGGGTAATCAGCCCCAGCATTTT
v_gene: TRBV7-9; abundance: NA; j_gene: TRBJ1-1; d_gene: TRBD1; CDR3aa: CASSLGQVNEAFF; CDR3nt: TGTGCCAGCAGCTTGGGACAGGTAAATGAAGCTTTCTTT
v_gene: TRBV7-9; abundance: NA; j_gene: TRBJ2-1; d_gene: TRBD1; CDR3aa: CASSLSTGIYYNEQFF; CDR3nt: TGTGCCAGCAGCTTATCGACAGGGATTTACTACAATGAGCAGTTCTTC
v_gene: TRBV5-1; abundance: NA; j_gene: TRBJ2-6; d_gene: NA; CDR3aa: CASRFTGSGANVLTF; CDR3nt: TGCGCCAGCAGATTTACAGGGTCTGGGGCCAACGTCCTGACTTTC
v_gene: TRBV2; abundance: NA; j_gene: TRBJ1-2; d_gene: NA; CDR3aa: CASIGGDYGYTF; CDR3nt: TGTGCCAGCATAGGGGGGGACTATGGCTACACCTTC
v_gene: TRBV7-9; abundance: NA; j_gene: TRBJ1-1; d_gene: NA; CDR3aa: CASSLEGRDTEAFF; CDR3nt: TGTGCCAGCAGCTTAGAAGGCAGGGACACTGAAGCTTTCTTT
v_gene: TRBV27; abundance: once; j_gene: TRBJ1-4; d_gene: NA; CDR3aa: CASRQIQGQGPGGKLFF; CDR3nt: TGTGCCAGCAGACAAATACAAGGGCAGGGGCCGGGGGGAAAACTGTTTTTT
v_gene: TRBV21-1; abundance: NA; j_gene: TRBJ1-4; d_gene: NA; CDR3aa: CASSPQGASEKLFF; CDR3nt: TGTGCCAGCAGCCCTCAGGGGGCGAGTGAAAAACTGTTTTTT
v_gene: TRBV19; abundance: NA; j_gene: TRBJ1-4; d_gene: TRBD1; CDR3aa: CASSKVSPGQGNEKLFF; CDR3nt: TGTGCCAGTAGTAAGGTCTCACCGGGACAGGGAAATGAAAAACTGTTTTTT
v_gene: TRBV7-9; abundance: NA; j_gene: TRBJ2-7; d_gene: NA; CDR3aa: CASSLTGNSYEQYF; CDR3nt: TGTGCCAGCAGTCTCACCGGGAACTCCTACGAGCAGTACTTC
v_gene: TRBV6-1; abundance: NA; j_gene: TRBJ1-1; d_gene: NA; CDR3aa: CASRVWDILNTEAFF; CDR3nt: TGTGCCAGCAGAGTCTGGGACATCTTGAACACTGAAGCTTTCTTT
v_gene: TRBV7-2; abundance: few; j_gene: TRBJ2-7; d_gene: NA; CDR3aa: CARDPLGAGEQYF; CDR3nt: TGTGCCAGAGACCCCCTGGGGGCAGGCGAGCAGTACTTC
v_gene: TRBV6-4; abundance: few; j_gene: TRBJ2-2; d_gene: TRBD1; CDR3aa: CASSLGQGASGELFF; CDR3nt: TGTGCCAGCAGCTTGGGACAGGGGGCATCGGGGGAGCTGTTTTTT
v_gene: TRBV6-5; abundance: once; j_gene: TRBJ2-3; d_gene: NA; CDR3aa: CASRRGGTDTQYF; CDR3nt: TGTGCCAGCCGGCGGGGAGGCACAGATACGCAGTATTTT
v_gene: TRBV18; abundance: NA; j_gene: TRBJ2-3; d_gene: NA; CDR3aa: CASSPYRQGTDTQYF; CDR3nt: TGTGCCAGCTCACCCTACCGACAGGGCACAGATACGCAGTATTTT
v_gene: TRBV5-1; abundance: NA; j_gene: TRBJ2-1; d_gene: NA; CDR3aa: CASSPEARDEQFF; CDR3nt: TGCGCCAGCAGCCCCGAGGCCCGCGATGAGCAGTTCTTC
v_gene: TRBV2; abundance: NA; j_gene: TRBJ2-1; d_gene: NA; CDR3aa: CASSESRNEQFF; CDR3nt: TGTGCCAGCAGTGAATCACGGAATGAGCAGTTCTTC